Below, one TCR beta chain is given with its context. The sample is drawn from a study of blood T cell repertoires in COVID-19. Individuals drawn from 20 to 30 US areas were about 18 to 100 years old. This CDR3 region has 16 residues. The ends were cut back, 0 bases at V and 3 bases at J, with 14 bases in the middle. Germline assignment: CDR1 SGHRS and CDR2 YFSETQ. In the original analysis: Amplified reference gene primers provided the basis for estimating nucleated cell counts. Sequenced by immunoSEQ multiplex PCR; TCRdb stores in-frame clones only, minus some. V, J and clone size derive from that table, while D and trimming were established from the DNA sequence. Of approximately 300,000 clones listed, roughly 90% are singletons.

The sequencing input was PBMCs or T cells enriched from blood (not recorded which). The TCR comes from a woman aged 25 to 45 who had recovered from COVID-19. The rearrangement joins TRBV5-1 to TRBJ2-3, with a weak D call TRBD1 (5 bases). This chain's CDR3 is CASSLESGALTDTQYF. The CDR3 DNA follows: TGCGCCAGCAGCTTGGAATCTGGGGCACTGACAGATACGCAGTATTTT.